This is a list of T cell receptor beta chains from one sample in a study of blood T cell repertoires in COVID-19. TCRdb keeps only in-frame clones here, not all; method: immunoSEQ multiplex PCR. The data contain approximately 250,000 clones, around nine tenths of them singletons. Sequencing was carried out using peripheral blood. These receptors originate from a woman in her sixties who had recovered from COVID-19. CDR3s leave out the opening cysteine and the closing phenylalanine or tryptophan. Fields, in order: V gene, clone size, D gene, CDR3 protein. The D gene is left open where the match is weak. Clone size is given for some rows only: seen once, a few or many times, or a class if the clone is expanded.

TRBV18 . . ASSPRGLQSAEQF
TRBV5-1 . TRBD2 ASSFSGGVTDTQY
TRBV10-3 . . AISSITGQNYNEQF
TRBV7-3 . TRBD2 ASSLIPGTSGAPKTQY
TRBV9 few . ASSGLGGDTQY
TRBV15 . . ATSRVSYPRLGETQY
TRBV4-2 . . ASSQDYNTAQY
TRBV5-1 . . ASSGQATGANVLT
TRBV5-5 . . ASSLEGQNEGAGNTIY
TRBV6-6 . . ASSYGASDEQF
TRBV7-2 . . ASSLQGAYNEQF
TRBV2 . TRBD2 ASMKAGDYGEQF
TRBV15 . TRBD1 ATSSPRDYLTGGGLRAF
TRBV28 . TRBD1 ASSLNPGTAANSPLH
TRBV6-2/TRBV6-3 . . ASSYSTPNQPQH
TRBV19 . TRBD1 ASRVRPGQGAGYYGYT
TRBV6-1 few TRBD1 ASSEQGALEEQY
TRBV7-9 . . ASSRGGGENQPQH
TRBV5-6 . TRBD2 ASSLTSGGIFTDTQY
TRBV5-1 . . ASSLGSTGTDTQY
TRBV19 . TRBD2 ASTDLAGGYNEQF
TRBV28 . . ASSFGHINEKLF
TRBV9 . . ASSPQGGGKAYEQY
TRBV29-1 . TRBD1 SVSGQGVNYGYT
TRBV3-1/TRBV3-2 . . ASSQASPGELF
TRBV10-3 . TRBD2 AISEFVTSGFQY
TRBV7-2 . . ASTLMDSPSYEQY
TRBV5-4 . . ASTLDGYSYEQY
TRBV28 . . ASGIAATYEQY
TRBV6-5 . TRBD1 ASSSGTGKGGPQH
TRBV5-4 . TRBD1 ASSSNGQGVRSYEQY
TRBV6-6 . TRBD2 ASRFSGGRTDTQY
TRBV13 . TRBD1 ASRREKGQGNYEQY
TRBV27 . . ASKPPGLGFQDYGYT
TRBV7-9 once . ASSFQGNTEAF
TRBV5-1 . TRBD1 ASSQGQGVEKLF
TRBV15 . TRBD1 ATTPYRGNYGYT
TRBV18 . TRBD1 ASSPPGGFTGELF
TRBV6-5 . TRBD2 ASSRGGDTGELF
TRBV4-2 . . ASSQEQSPNEKLF
TRBV6-2/TRBV6-3 once . ASSYVAGVPNSPLH
TRBV2 few TRBD1 ASSDVAGGQPQH
TRBV9 . . ASSVVRGQNTGELF
TRBV4-3 . . ASSQLRDTNTEAF
TRBV3-1/TRBV3-2 once TRBD1 ASSQMDRLSYGYT
TRBV29-1 . . SVGDSSSYEQY
TRBV2 . TRBD1 ASSLGQGQPQH
TRBV7-3 . . ASSPGQVYEQY
TRBV7-2 . . ASSLRRLRGEEAF
TRBV5-4 few . ASSPQPQGRGGEKLF
TRBV3-1/TRBV3-2 . TRBD2 ASTPTGGRETQY
TRBV24-1 . . ATSDAGRTGELF
TRBV7-9 . TRBD1 ASSQGQGMDEQF